These 19 T cell receptor beta chains came from one sample sequenced in a study of OX40 agonist ivuxolimab in advanced cancers. Only in-frame clones appear in the TCRdb table, and some are missing; sequencing was by immunoSEQ multiplex PCR. Of approximately 74,000 clones in the sample, approximately 89% were seen once. The sample consisted of CD4+ or CD8+ T cells sorted from blood, taken in a trial of the OX40 agonist ivuxolimab. The receptors were gathered from an adult with an advanced solid tumor such as melanoma, head and neck, liver or kidney cancer.

CDR3 protein: CASSASGGTDTQYF. In DNA form, the CDR3 reads TGCGCCAGCAGTGCAAGTGGGGGCACAGATACGCAGTATTTT. The chain employs TRBV10-1 and TRBJ2-3; no clear D gene. Germline V gene lookup returns CDR1 WNHNN and CDR2 SYGVQD (reference sequence). The ends were cut back, 4 bases at V and 1 base at J, with 9 bases in the middle. The CDR3 consists of 14 residues.

This sequence joins TRBV2 and TRBJ2-7, with 9 bases fitting TRBD1. V gave up 5 bases and J gave up 2 bases; unmatched junction bases: 4. From germline, CDR1 is SNHLY and CDR2 FYNNEI. This CDR3 is 14 amino acids long. CDR3 DNA: TGTGCCAGCAGTAGAGGACAGGGGCCCTACGAGCAGTACTTC. Translated: CASSRGQGPYEQYF.

The rearrangement joins TRBV19 to TRBJ2-2, with 8 bases identical to TRBD1. V shed 5 bases and J 6 bases; nucleotides not matched to a gene: 11. Germline V gives CDR1 LNHDA, CDR2 SQIVND (reference sequence). The length of the CDR3 is 16 residues. The CDR3 DNA sequence: TGTGCCAGTAGTTTGGGACAGGTAGTAACCCCCGGGGAGCTGTTTTTT. Translation: CASSLGQVVTPGELFF.

The rearrangement links TRBV6-5 to TRBJ1-2, with a tentative D call TRBD1 (5 bases). V lost 4 bases to trimming and J lost 4 bases, with 10 bases between them. There are 13 residues in the CDR3. CDR1 and CDR2 from the germline V gene are MNHEY and SVGAGI. CDR3 region: CASSSGTVYGYTF. CDR3 bases: TGTGCCAGCAGTTCAGGGACGGTCTATGGCTACACCTTC.

The V gene is TRBV10-3, the J gene TRBJ1-2, with 9 bases identical to TRBD1. The V gene's germline CDR1 is ENHRY and CDR2 SYGVKD. V lost 6 bases and J lost 4; bases outside the gene matches: 6. This CDR3 is built from 14 residues. The CDR3 DNA follows: TGTGCCATCAGGGGAGGACAGGGGAGCTATGGCTACACCTTC. Translation: CAIRGGQGSYGYTF.

This chain uses TRBV10-3 with TRBJ1-1, with 7 nucleotides matching TRBD1. Germline lookup yields CDR1 ENHRY and CDR2 SYGVKD. The CDR3 spans 11 residues. Germline trimming cut 10 bases from V and 5 bases from J; bases unmatched to any gene: 4. The CDR3 DNA reads as TGTGCCAGCCAGGGGGAGACTGAAGCTTTCTTT. This encodes CASQGETEAFF.

V and J are TRBV10-2 and TRBJ1-4, with TRBD1 as a possible D gene (5 bases). This CDR3 has 15 residues. Germline V gene sequence: CDR1 WSHSY, CDR2 SAAADI. The V and J ends lost 4 bases and 4 bases respectively, with 13 bases between them. DNA for the CDR3: TGCGCCAGCAGTGGAAGGGGAGGAGGTAATGAAAAACTGTTTTTT. Its protein product is CASSGRGGGNEKLFF.

The CDR3, as DNA: TGTGCCAGCAGCGTGTTAGGGAGCACAGATACGCAGTATTTT. This codes for CASSVLGSTDTQYF. The chain employs TRBV9 and TRBJ2-3, with D unresolved. Germline loops: CDR1 SGDLS, CDR2 YYNGEE. Trimming cost V 2 bases and J 0 bases, with 7 bases left between them. CDR3 length equals 14 residues.

This clone occurred once. The rearrangement links TRBV23-1 to TRBJ1-2; TRBD1 agrees at 8 bases. TRBV23-1 is flagged as an ORF with uncertain function. The CDR3 contains 15 residues. The V gene end was trimmed by 10 bases and the J gene end by 4 bases; junction bases not matched to a gene: 14. The CDR3 bases are TGCGCCAACCCTCCCCCGGGACAGGCAGCCTATGGCTACACCTTC. Residues: CANPPPGQAAYGYTF.

V gene TRBV2 combines with J gene TRBJ2-7, with 8 nucleotides matching TRBD2. CDR1 is SNHLY, CDR2 FYNNEI, per germline. CDR3 length equals 15 residues. Trimming took 7 bases from V and 3 from J; bases not matched to a gene: 11. The chain's CDR3 is CASKGGRGGNYEQYF. The CDR3 nucleotides read TGTGCCAGCAAGGGGGGCCGGGGGGGAAACTACGAGCAGTACTTC.

The V gene is TRBV5-1, the J gene TRBJ2-1; D gene uncertain. From germline, CDR1 is SGHRS and CDR2 YFSETQ. V lost 3 bases and J lost 9, with 13 bases in between. There are 13 residues in the CDR3. CDR3 nucleotide sequence: TGCGCCAGCAGCTCGCAGGTGGTTCCTGAGCAGTTCTTC. Protein product: CASSSQVVPEQFF. Full variable domain (remainder filled in from reference TRBV5-1 and TRBJ2-1): KAGVTQTPRYLIKTRGQQVTLSCSPISGHRSVSWYQQTPGQGLQFLFEYFSETQRNKGNFPGRFSGRQFSNSRSEMNVSTLELGDSALYLCASSSQVVPEQFFGPGTRLTVL.

V is TRBV9 and J is TRBJ2-1; TRBD2 agrees at 7 bases. Trimming at V came to 3 bases and at J to 3 bases, leaving 12 bases not matched to a gene. CDR3 length: 17 residues. Germline CDR1 and CDR2: SGDLS and YYNGEE. CDR3 in DNA: TGTGCCAGCAGCGAGACCTTCTGGGGGACTAACTACAATGAGCAGTTCTTC. Residues: CASSETFWGTNYNEQFF. Drawing the rest from reference TRBV9 and TRBJ2-1, the complete variable domain is DSGVTQTPKHLITATGQRVTLRCSPRSGDLSVYWYQQSLDQGLQFLIQYYNGEERAKGNILERFSAQQFPDLHSELNLSSLELGDSALYFCASSETFWGTNYNEQFFGPGTRLTVL.

This rearrangement joins TRBV28 to TRBJ2-3, with D uncertain. Between the trimmed V and J ends, which lost 5 bases and 6 bases, there was a span of 9 bases. The CDR3 totals 12 residues. The germline V gene has CDR1 MDHEN and CDR2 SYDVKM. CDR3 amino acids: CASSRRSDTQYF. Here the CDR3 DNA reads TGTGCCAGCAGTCGACGGTCCGATACGCAGTATTTT.

V usage is TRBV27 and J usage is TRBJ1-2, with D maybe TRBD1 (5 bases). Trimming left V 7 bases short and J 0 bases short, with 15 bases between. Germline values: CDR1 MNHEY, CDR2 SMNVEV (reference sequence). CDR3 length equals 15 residues. CDR3 sequence: CASTPGQNPNYGYTF. The CDR3 region has the DNA TGTGCCAGCACCCCCGGACAAAACCCTAACTATGGCTACACCTTC.

The chain is built from TRBV5-6 and TRBJ2-1; 8 bases align to TRBD2. The trim removed 5 bases at V and 2 bases at J, leaving 6 bases unmatched. The CDR3 loop spans 15 amino acids. Germline CDR1 and CDR2: SGHDT and YYEEEE. DNA of the CDR3: TGTGCCAGCAGTATAGCGGGGCTCCCCTACAATGAGCAGTTCTTC. It codes for CASSIAGLPYNEQFF. The variable domain in full, completed from reference TRBV5-6 and TRBJ2-1, reads DAGVTQSPTHLIKTRGQQVTLRCSPKSGHDTVSWYQQALGQGPQFIFQYYEEEERQRGNFPDRFSGHQFPNYSSELNVNALLLGDSALYLCASSIAGLPYNEQFFGPGTRLTVL.

The chain is built from TRBV9 and TRBJ2-3; no reliable D call. Deletions cut 2 bases from V and 1 base from J, with 11 bases between. The CDR3 is 15 residues long. CDR1 is SGDLS and CDR2 is YYNGEE in the germline V gene. The CDR3: CASSVSGGGTDTQYF. DNA of the CDR3: TGTGCCAGCAGCGTGTCAGGCGGCGGCACAGATACGCAGTATTTT.

This clone came up once. The chain links TRBV19 to TRBJ2-5, with D perhaps matching TRBD1 (5 bases). Trimming removed 0 bases from V and 5 bases from J, with 16 bases in between. Germline CDR1 and CDR2: LNHDA and SQIVND (reference sequence). This CDR3 region has 16 residues. The CDR3, as DNA: TGTGCCAGTAGTATAGATCTCAGGGCTCAGAAGGAGACCCAGTACTTC. Residues: CASSIDLRAQKETQYF.

The count of this clone is one. CDR3 amino acids: CASSLGRTYNEQFF. The DNA for the CDR3 is TGTGCCAGTAGTTTAGGGAGGACCTACAATGAGCAGTTCTTC. The chain links TRBV19 to TRBJ2-1; weak D call: TRBD2 (6 bases). Looked up from germline, CDR1 is LNHDA and CDR2 is SQIVND (reference sequence). The CDR3 runs 14 residues. Trimming took 5 bases from V and 2 from J, leaving 10 bases between them.

The chain uses TRBV5-1 and TRBJ2-5; TRBD1 is a possible D gene (5 bases). Germline CDR1 is SGHRS and CDR2 is YFSETQ. Trimming took off 4 bases at V and 2 bases at J, with 9 bases between the two ends. The CDR3 has 13 residues. CDR3 in amino acids: CASSPRDQETQYF. For the CDR3, the DNA is TGCGCCAGCAGCCCCAGGGATCAAGAGACCCAGTACTTC.